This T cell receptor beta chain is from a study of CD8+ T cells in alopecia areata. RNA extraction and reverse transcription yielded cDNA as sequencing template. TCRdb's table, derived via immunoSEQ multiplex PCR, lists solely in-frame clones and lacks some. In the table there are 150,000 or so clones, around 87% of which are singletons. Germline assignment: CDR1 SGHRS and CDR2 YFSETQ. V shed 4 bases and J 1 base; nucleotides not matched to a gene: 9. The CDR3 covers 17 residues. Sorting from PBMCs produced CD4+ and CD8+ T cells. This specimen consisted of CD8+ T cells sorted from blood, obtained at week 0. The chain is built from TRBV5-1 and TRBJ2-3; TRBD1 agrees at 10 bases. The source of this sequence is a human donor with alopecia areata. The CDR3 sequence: CASSMTPGTGGTDTQYF. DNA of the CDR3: TGCGCCAGCAGCATGACCCCCGGGACAGGGGGCACAGATACGCAGTATTTT. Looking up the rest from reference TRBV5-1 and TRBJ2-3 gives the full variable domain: KAGVTQTPRYLIKTRGQQVTLSCSPISGHRSVSWYQQTPGQGLQFLFEYFSETQRNKGNFPGRFSGRQFSNSRSEMNVSTLELGDSALYLCASSMTPGTGGTDTQYFGPGTRLTVL.